These 27 T cell receptor beta chains share one sample of origin, sequenced in a study of CD8+CD57+ T cells in acquired aplastic anemia. Before being chosen for sequencing, patients had shown CD8+CD57+ cell expansion by flow cytometry. TCR beta VDJ and CDR3 profiles were obtained from a genomic DNA template. TCRdb itself ran the reads through MiXCR, one entry per CDR3 protein. The table includes about 240,000 distinct CDR3 sequences, about 44% detected once. The sequencing input was sorted CD4+, CD8+, or CD8+CD57+ T cells (not recorded which) from PBMCs. The receptors shown here come from a human donor with aplastic anemia.

This clonotype has only a few counts. The J gene is TRBJ2-7, the V gene TRBV15; weak D call: TRBD1 (6 bases). The germline V and J ends were trimmed by 7 bases and 2 bases, with 18 bases remaining between them. This CDR3 spans 15 amino acids. Germline V gene lookup returns CDR1 LNHNV and CDR2 YYDKDF (reference sequence). CDR3 sequence reads: CATIKSGGKAYEQYF. Written as DNA, the CDR3 is TGTGCCACCATTAAAAGTGGGGGCAAAGCCTACGAGCAGTACTTC.

The genes are TRBV6-4 and TRBJ2-3; TRBD2 aligns across 16 bases. With 5 bases clipped from V and 1 base from J, the junction kept 6 bases outside the gene matches. Germline-derived CDR1 and CDR2 are MRHNA and SNTAGT. This CDR3 is 18 amino acids long. The CDR3, as DNA: TGTGCCAGCAGTTCCGGGACTAGCGGGAGGGAGGGCACAGATACGCAGTATTTT. This translates into CASSSGTSGREGTDTQYF.

This clonotype was counted once. This may come from a read error, since a much larger clone is one base off. This chain links TRBV5-5 with TRBJ2-7; 8 nucleotides align to TRBD2. The CDR3 spans 16 residues. The germline V gene encodes CDR1 SGHKS and CDR2 YYEKEE (reference sequence). CDR3 DNA: TGCGCCAGCAGCCAAGATCTTCGAACTAGCGGCTACGAGCAGTACGTC. This gives the protein CASSQDLRTSGYEQYV.

The chain couples TRBV20-1 to TRBJ2-1; 14 nucleotides line up with TRBD2. The germline CDR1 and CDR2 sequences are DFQATT and SNEGSKA (reference sequence). This CDR3 has 15 residues. Germline trimming cut 3 bases from V and 6 bases from J; bases unmatched to any gene: 4. The CDR3: CSARGTSGGANEQFF. Written as DNA, the CDR3 is TGCAGTGCTAGGGGGACTAGCGGGGGAGCCAATGAGCAGTTCTTC.

This clonotype turned up a few times. The genes are TRBV28 and TRBJ1-1; weak D call: TRBD1 (5 bases). Germline V lookup: CDR1 MDHEN, CDR2 SYDVKM. V was pared by 6 bases and J by 1 base, with 18 bases between. The length of the CDR3 is 16 residues. CDR3 sequence reads: CASRSPLTDKNTEAFF. For the CDR3, the DNA is TGTGCCAGCAGATCTCCTCTCACGGACAAGAACACTGAAGCTTTCTTT.

The chain recombines TRBV6-1 with TRBJ2-7; possibly TRBD2 for D (6 bases). The germline V gene has CDR1 MNHNS and CDR2 SASEGT. This CDR3 has 15 residues. Trimming left V 7 bases short and J 3 bases short, with 19 bases between. CDR3 bases: TGTGCCAGCATCCAGAACCGGGACTCGTTCTACGAGCAGTACTTC. Translated, it gives CASIQNRDSFYEQYF.

The J gene is TRBJ2-3, the V gene TRBV3-1, with D maybe TRBD2 (5 bases). The CDR3 totals 16 residues. V was pared by 0 bases and J by 4 bases, with 14 bases between. The germline V gene encodes CDR1 LGHDT and CDR2 YNNKEL (reference sequence). CDR3 region: CASSQEGRRIADTQYF. The CDR3 DNA reads as TGTGCCAGCAGCCAAGAGGGCAGGAGGATCGCAGATACGCAGTATTTT.

As to this clonotype: Possible read error: a much larger clone is one base away. The chain recombines TRBV20-1 with TRBJ2-3, with 13 bases aligning to TRBD2. V gave up 2 bases and J gave up 3 bases; unmatched junction bases: 2. Per germline, CDR1 DFQATT and CDR2 SNEGSKA (reference sequence). The CDR3 contains 15 residues. The CDR3: CSARRTSGGTDTQYF. The CDR3 nucleotides are TGCAGTGCTAGACGGACTAGCGGGGGTACAGATACGCAGTATTTT.

This clonotype was found once. The junction shows a germline mismatch at one end, possibly a read error. V and J are TRBV20-1 and TRBJ2-7; weak D call: TRBD2 (5 bases). Germline V gene sequence: CDR1 DFQATT, CDR2 SNEGSKA (reference sequence). The CDR3 is 12 residues long. DNA of the CDR3: TGTAGTGCTGGTACTAGTTCCTGCGAGCAGTACTTC. It specifies CSAGTSSCEQYF.

The chain is built from TRBV19 and TRBJ2-5, with 13 nucleotides matching TRBD2. The J segment lost 0 bases and the V segment lost 11 bases, leaving 3 bases of the junction unmatched. Germline values: CDR1 LNHDA, CDR2 SQIVND (reference sequence). The CDR3 is 14 amino acids. CDR3 protein: CAGLAGDYQETQYF. DNA of the CDR3: TGTGCCGGACTAGCGGGAGACTACCAAGAGACCCAGTACTTC.

The chain carries TRBV24-1 and TRBJ1-1, with D hard to call. Trimming took 2 bases from V and 5 from J, leaving 8 bases between them. The CDR3 loop spans 13 amino acids. The V gene's germline CDR1 is KGHDR and CDR2 SFDVKD. CDR3 sequence: CATSDSGRTEAFF. CDR3 in DNA: TGTGCCACCAGTGATTCCGGTCGGACTGAAGCTTTCTTT.

The chain recombines TRBV29-1 with TRBJ1-5; D unclear. The CDR3 is made up of 13 amino acids. Germline CDR1 reads SQVTM; CDR2 reads ANQGSEA. V was clipped by 8 bases and J by 4 bases, with 15 bases between them. CDR3 sequence (DNA): TGCAGCCCCGGCGGCAGTCAAAATCAGCCCCAGCATTTT. Translated: CSPGGSQNQPQHF.

This chain links TRBV25-1 with TRBJ2-1, with 10 bases fitting TRBD1. This CDR3 spans 15 amino acids. Germline assignment: CDR1 MGHDK and CDR2 SYGVNS. V shed 3 bases, J shed 7 bases, and the junction held 6 bases outside the gene matches. CDR3 in amino acids: CASSDRGTGDNEQFF. For the CDR3, the DNA is TGTGCCAGCAGTGACCGGGGGACAGGGGATAATGAGCAGTTCTTC. The full variable domain, in which reference TRBV25-1 and TRBJ2-1 provide the parts outside the CDR3, is EADIYQTPRYLVIGTGKKITLECSQTMGHDKMYWYQQDPGMELHLIHYSYGVNSTEKGDLSSESTVSRIRTEHFPLTLESARPSHTSQYLCASSDRGTGDNEQFFGPGTRLTVL.

In this sample, this clonotype turned up many times. In DNA form, the CDR3 reads TGTGCTAGTGGTTTCGGCCTTTACACCGGGGAGCTGTTTTTT. It specifies CASGFGLYTGELFF. The rearrangement uses TRBV12-5 and TRBJ2-2, with D unclear. V lost 3 bases, J lost 3 bases, and 8 bases lay in between. CDR1 and CDR2 from the germline V gene are LGHNT and FRNRAP. CDR3 length: 14 amino acids.

This clonotype was found a few times. This clone may be a read error of a much larger clone one base away. V gene TRBV12-5 combines with J gene TRBJ1-2; 9 nucleotides align to TRBD1. Looked up from germline, CDR1 is LGHNT and CDR2 is FRNRAP. This CDR3 has 13 residues. Here the CDR3 reads CASSLGTGIGYTF. The DNA of the CDR3 is TGTGCCAGCAGTTTGGGGACAGGGATTGGCTACACCTTC.

As regards this clonotype: With a much larger clone just one base away, this may be a read error. The chain joins TRBV4-3 to TRBJ1-1; TRBD1 aligns across 8 bases. The germline V gene encodes CDR1 LGHNA and CDR2 YSLEER. J lost 11 bases, V lost 3 bases, and 11 bases had no gene match. This CDR3 comprises 14 residues. This CDR3 is CASSHASRTGKAFF. In nucleotides, the CDR3 is TGCGCCAGCAGCCATGCCTCCAGGACAGGGAAGGCTTTCTTT.

In its sample, this clonotype was seen many times. The DNA for the CDR3 is TGTGCCAGTAGTATACTCGCCACCTACGAGCAGTACTTC. Protein: CASSILATYEQYF. The genes are TRBV19 and TRBJ2-7; unclear D gene. CDR1 and CDR2 from the germline V gene are LNHDA and SQIVND (reference sequence). The CDR3 is made up of 13 amino acids. The V gene lost 2 bases and the J gene lost 2 bases, with 7 bases spanning the gap.

The count of this clonotype is one. The junction shows a germline mismatch at one end, possibly a read error. The chain is built from TRBV7-6 and TRBJ2-5; D might be TRBD1 (5 bases). CDR1 and CDR2 from the germline V gene are SGHVS and FNYEAQ. The CDR3 length is 12 residues. CDR3 nucleotide sequence: TGTGCTAGCAGCTTAGACAGAGCGACCCAGTACTTC. Translation: CASSLDRATQYF.

This clonotype was observed many times. The rearrangement uses TRBV19 and TRBJ2-4; D gene ambiguous. The V gene lost 5 bases and the J gene lost 0 bases, with 20 bases spanning the gap. The length of the CDR3 is 18 residues. The V gene's germline CDR1 is LNHDA and CDR2 SQIVND (reference sequence). CDR3 region: CASSVPTPPHLAKNIQYF. CDR3 bases: TGTGCCAGTAGTGTCCCCACCCCTCCTCATCTAGCCAAAAACATTCAGTACTTC.

The chain employs TRBV5-1 and TRBJ2-3, with a tentative D call TRBD2 (5 bases). CDR1 and CDR2 from the germline V gene are SGHRS and YFSETQ. The V end lost 4 bases, the J end lost 5 bases, and 11 bases lay between the germline ends. This CDR3 contains 13 residues. The CDR3: CASSLRELDTQYF. The CDR3 DNA follows: TGCGCCAGCAGCCTTAGGGAGCTAGATACGCAGTATTTT.

V usage is TRBV12-3 or TRBV12-4 and J usage is TRBJ2-7; 12 nucleotides match TRBD1. The CDR3 sequence is 15 residues long. The J segment lost 5 bases and the V segment lost 3 bases, leaving 5 bases of the junction unmatched. The CDR3 reads CASSFAGTGGDEQYF. The CDR3 DNA reads TGTGCCAGCAGTTTTGCCGGGACAGGGGGCGACGAGCAGTACTTC.

This chain connects TRBV2 to TRBJ2-5; 9 bases match TRBD2. This CDR3 is built from 17 residues. From germline, CDR1 is SNHLY and CDR2 FYNNEI. The trim removed 8 bases at V and 2 bases at J, leaving 15 bases unmatched. The CDR3 loop is CASETAGGHVTQETQYF. The CDR3 nucleotides read TGTGCCAGCGAAACAGCGGGGGGCCATGTCACGCAAGAGACCCAGTACTTC.

This clonotype was seen ten or more times. The chain combines TRBV20-1 with TRBJ2-7, with D unresolved. V lost 5 bases and J lost 0, with 17 bases in between. The germline V gene has CDR1 DFQATT and CDR2 SNEGSKA (reference sequence). This CDR3 spans 15 amino acids. This CDR3 reads CSAPTRSRSSYEQYF. The CDR3, as DNA: TGCAGTGCTCCAACCCGTAGCAGAAGCTCCTACGAGCAGTACTTC.

The J gene is TRBJ2-5, the V gene TRBV5-1; D unclear. Per germline, CDR1 SGHRS and CDR2 YFSETQ. CDR3 length: 14 residues. The V gene lost 0 bases and the J gene lost 5 bases, with 11 bases spanning the gap. CDR3 bases: TGCGCCAGCAGCTTGGCCAGTTCGAGGGAGACCCAGTACTTC. Translating gives CASSLASSRETQYF.

There are many counts of this clonotype. The gene calls are TRBV6-5 and TRBJ2-1; D is undetermined. The V end lost 2 bases, the J end lost 9 bases, and 5 bases lay between the germline ends. The germline V gene encodes CDR1 MNHEY and CDR2 SVGAGI. The length of the CDR3 is 11 residues. CDR3 amino acids: CASSYRSEQFF. DNA for the CDR3: TGTGCCAGCAGTTACCGCTCTGAGCAGTTCTTC.

This clonotype came up many times. The chain combines TRBV7-3 with TRBJ2-1, with D possibly matching TRBD2 (6 bases). The V gene's germline CDR1 is SGHTA and CDR2 FQGTGA. This CDR3 contains 14 residues. V lost 4 bases, J lost 0 bases, and 7 bases lay in between. The CDR3 DNA reads TGTGCCAGCAGCTCGACTAGCTCCTACAATGAGCAGTTCTTC. Its translation: CASSSTSSYNEQFF.

This clonotype was seen repeatedly, ten times or more. The genes are TRBV20-1 and TRBJ1-1; 7 nucleotides agree with TRBD1. In germline, CDR1 is DFQATT, CDR2 SNEGSKA (reference sequence). V dropped 5 bases and J dropped 4; count of bases not matched to a gene: 10. The CDR3 loop spans 14 amino acids. This CDR3 is CSAPAKGARTEAFF. The CDR3 region has the DNA TGCAGTGCTCCCGCTAAGGGGGCTCGCACTGAAGCTTTCTTT.